This T cell receptor beta chain is drawn from a study of OX40 agonist ivuxolimab in advanced cancers. Overall study results and limits: CD4+ T cells averaged fewer expanded clones than CD8+ T cells.

The CDR3 consists of 11 residues. The germline V gene has CDR1 SQVTM and CDR2 ANQGSEA. V shed 4 bases and J shed 4 bases, with 7 bases lying between them. As for this clone: The target antigen is unknown.

Method: immunoSEQ multiplex PCR; TCRdb's copy keeps in-frame clones and lacks some. This table holds 30,000 to 45,000 clones, about 87% found once. The TCR sequence derives from an adult with an advanced solid tumor such as melanoma, head and neck, liver or kidney cancer. The sequencing here drew on CD4+ or CD8+ T cells sorted from blood, taken in a trial of the OX40 agonist ivuxolimab. V gene TRBV29-1 combines with J gene TRBJ1-2; D gene uncertain. CDR3 sequence reads: CSVAWGYGYTF. CDR3 coding DNA: TGCAGCGTTGCATGGGGCTATGGCTACACCTTC.